A single sample is the source of the 15 T cell receptor beta chains below, sequenced in a study of T cells in Graves' hyperthyroidism and ophthalmopathy. RNA transcripts yielded amplified TCR beta CDR3 regions. The TCR CDR3 first-round RT-PCR relied on the HTBI primer set. One entry per CDR3 protein, called by TCRdb with MiXCR from the multiplex PCR reads. This sample carries 340,000 or so distinct CDR3 sequences, roughly 17% of them seen once, and the ten largest clones take around 33%. Sequencing was carried out using blood. The receptors stem from a man under 40 with Graves' hyperthyroidism.

Points on this clonotype: The conserved phenylalanine or tryptophan is not found at the CDR3 terminus, so this likely reflects a read error. Because the CDR3's place on the DNA is in doubt, the DNA is left out and the CDR3 is given as listed by TCRdb. V and J are TRBV30 and TRBJ1-1; the table's D call, TRBD1, was not checked against the DNA. From germline, CDR1 is GTSNPN and CDR2 SVGIG (reference sequence). The CDR3 spans 13 amino acids, including both terminal residues. The CDR3 is CAWSETGGTEALL.

The sample holds many counts of this clonotype. J is TRBJ2-7 and V is TRBV5-1; 9 nucleotides agree with TRBD2. Per the germline V gene, CDR1 is SGHRS and CDR2 is YFSETQ. V dropped 0 bases and J dropped 3; count of bases not matched to a gene: 7. The CDR3 length is 16 residues. The CDR3 is CASSLELAGVSYEQYF. The DNA for the CDR3 is TGCGCCAGCAGCTTGGAGTTAGCGGGAGTAAGCTACGAGCAGTACTTC.

On this clonotype itself: The junction departs from the called germline gene at one end, perhaps through a read error. The chain joins TRBV24-1 to TRBJ1-1; D ambiguous. The germline V gene encodes CDR1 KGHDR and CDR2 SFDVKD. The CDR3 length is 13 residues. CDR3 coding DNA: TGTGGCACCAGTGTAGCAGGGAACACTGAAGCTTTCTTT. Amino acids: CGTSVAGNTEAFF.

This clonotype came up many times. An end of the junction does not agree with germline; a read error may underlie this. For the CDR3, the DNA is TGCAGTGCCAGACTACAAGAGGCCCAGTACTTC. Its translation is CSARLQEAQYF. This rearrangement joins TRBV20-1 to TRBJ2-5, with D possibly being TRBD2 (5 bases). Germline V gene sequence: CDR1 DFQATT, CDR2 SNEGSKA (reference sequence). The CDR3 is 11 amino acids.

The chain uses TRBV5-4 and TRBJ2-5, with D tentatively TRBD1 (7 bases). Trimming removed 5 bases from V and 0 bases from J, with 11 bases in between. This CDR3 has 14 residues. Germline CDR1 reads SGHNT; CDR2 reads YYREEE (reference sequence). The chain's CDR3 is CASRAGQNQETQYF. The CDR3 region has the DNA TGTGCCAGCAGGGCGGGACAGAACCAAGAGACCCAGTACTTC.

The table lists this clonotype with a count of one. Possible read error: a much larger clone is one base away. The rearrangement uses TRBV20-1 and TRBJ2-1; 11 nucleotides align to TRBD2. This CDR3 has 15 amino acids. The germline V gene encodes CDR1 DFQATT and CDR2 SNEGSKA (reference sequence). V was pared by 5 bases and J by 8 bases, with 11 bases of the junction left unmatched. DNA for the CDR3: TGCAGTGCTTCCGGGACTAGCGGAGGGGTCCATGAGCAGTTCTTC. This encodes CSASGTSGGVHEQFF.

This clonotype occurred many times. The rearrangement links TRBV12-3 or TRBV12-4 to TRBJ1-5; possible D gene TRBD1, 5 bases. The CDR3 loop spans 14 amino acids. V was trimmed by 4 bases and J by 5 bases, leaving 12 bases between them. The CDR3 loop is CASSSNRGDQPQHF. The CDR3 DNA is TGTGCCAGCAGTTCAAACCGGGGGGATCAGCCCCAGCATTTT.

This clonotype was seen repeatedly, ten times or more. The gene calls are TRBV3-1 and TRBJ1-1, with D possibly matching TRBD1 (5 bases). CDR1 LGHDT and CDR2 YNNKEL come from the germline V gene (reference sequence). The CDR3 loop spans 12 amino acids. V was clipped by 1 base and J by 6 bases, with 6 bases between them. The CDR3 DNA sequence: TGTGCCAGCAGCCAAGCAGGGTCTGAAGCTTTCTTT. Translating it yields CASSQAGSEAFF. Looking up the rest from reference TRBV3-1 and TRBJ1-1 gives the full variable domain: DTAVSQTPKYLVTQMGNDKSIKCEQNLGHDTMYWYKQDSKKFLKIMFSYNNKELIINETVPNRFSPKSPDKAHLNLHINSLELGDSAVYFCASSQAGSEAFFGQGTRLTVV.

This clonotype showed up many times. This chain connects TRBV12-3 or TRBV12-4 to TRBJ1-1; 9 nucleotides match TRBD1. CDR3 length: 14 residues. The junction had 10 bases not matched to a gene; V was cut back by 4 bases and J by 10 bases. CDR3 sequence (DNA): TGTGCCAGCAGTTCGGGGACAGGGTCCAGAGGAGCTTTCTTT. Translating gives CASSSGTGSRGAFF.

The rearrangement joins TRBV20-1 to TRBJ2-5, with D possibly being TRBD2 (5 bases). The V end lost 0 bases, the J end lost 1 base, and 12 bases lay between the germline ends. This CDR3 comprises 15 residues. Germline values: CDR1 DFQATT, CDR2 SNEGSKA (reference sequence). The CDR3 loop is CSARDTRRFQETQYF. In DNA, the CDR3 is TGCAGTGCTAGAGACACTAGACGGTTCCAAGAGACCCAGTACTTC.

This chain uses TRBV4-2 with TRBJ1-2, with D unresolved. V was pared by 1 base and J by 5 bases, with 8 bases between. Germline CDR1 is LGHNA and CDR2 is YNFKEQ. The CDR3 length is 13 residues. CDR3 nucleotide sequence: TGTGCCAGCAGCCAAGTATATCTATATGGCTACACCTTC. Protein sequence: CASSQVYLYGYTF.

This clonotype was observed at least ten times. The rearrangement links TRBV20-1 to TRBJ2-7; D gene ambiguous. V was pared by 0 bases and J by 4 bases, with 13 bases between. This CDR3 comprises 14 residues. The germline CDR1 and CDR2 sequences are DFQATT and SNEGSKA (reference sequence). CDR3 residues: CSARDRVRRYEQYF. In DNA, the CDR3 is TGCAGTGCTAGAGATCGGGTCAGGCGATACGAGCAGTACTTC.

V is TRBV7-9 and J is TRBJ2-7, with TRBD2 matching over 7 bases. The CDR3 totals 13 residues. V shed 8 bases and J 2 bases; nucleotides not matched to a gene: 6. Germline CDR1 SEHNR, CDR2 FQNEAQ (reference sequence). The CDR3 DNA follows: TGTGCCAGCGGGACTACGAACCCCTACGAGCAGTACTTC. Translating gives CASGTTNPYEQYF.

This clonotype has ten or more counts. The chain joins TRBV27 to TRBJ2-3; 12 bases agree with TRBD2. The CDR3 spans 18 residues. V lost 2 bases, J lost 3 bases, and 9 bases stayed unmatched. Germline V CDR1 and CDR2: MNHEY, SMNVEV (reference sequence). The CDR3 reads CASSLQESSGRVTDTQYF. DNA of the CDR3: TGTGCCAGCAGTTTACAAGAGTCTAGCGGGAGGGTGACAGATACGCAGTATTTT.

In regard to this clonotype: A much larger clone is a single base away; this may be a read error. This chain links TRBV12-3 or TRBV12-4 with TRBJ1-6; unclear D gene. The CDR3 sequence is 15 residues long. In DNA form, the CDR3 reads TGTGCCAGCAGTCCCCGCCCTTGGTATAATTCACCCCCCCACTTT. Its translation: CASSPRPWYNSPPHF.